These 8 T cell receptor beta chains originate from one sample sequenced in a study of radiation and T cells in renal cell carcinoma. Time point in this sample: baseline pretreatment blood. As for treatment: 15 Gy SBRT to primary tumor, nephrectomy 4 weeks later. Sequenced by immunoSEQ multiplex PCR; TCRdb stores in-frame clones only, minus some. The sample contains more than 140,000 clones, over 65% of which appear only once. The sequencing here drew on blood, taken from a patient whose treatment included radiotherapy and nephrectomy. The receptors were gathered from a woman in her forties or fifties with renal cell carcinoma.

The genes are TRBV19 and TRBJ1-2; D remains ambiguous. The length of the CDR3 is 14 residues. The V and J ends lost 1 base and 0 bases respectively, with 6 bases between them. Germline V gene lookup returns CDR1 LNHDA and CDR2 SQIVND (reference sequence). In nucleotides, the CDR3 is TGTGCCAGTAGTATAGTTGGGTCTAACTATGGCTACACCTTC. This translates into CASSIVGSNYGYTF. The variable domain in full, with the rest retrieved from reference TRBV19 and TRBJ1-2, is DGGITQSPKYLFRKEGQNVTLSCEQNLNHDAMYWYRQDPGQGLRLIYYSQIVNDFQKGDIAEGYSVSREKKESFPLTVTSAQKNPTAFYLCASSIVGSNYGYTFGSGTRLTVV.

The chain has TRBV7-2 and TRBJ2-3; possible D gene TRBD1, 8 bases. The germline CDR1 and CDR2 sequences are SGHTA and FQGNSA. Trimming removed 5 bases at V and 1 base at J, with 22 bases between. This CDR3 spans 18 amino acids. CDR3: CASSRPPQGAGGTDTQYF. In DNA form, the CDR3 reads TGTGCCAGCAGCCGGCCCCCTCAGGGGGCGGGGGGCACAGATACGCAGTATTTT.

This rearrangement joins TRBV9 to TRBJ1-4; D is undetermined. V was shortened by 0 bases and J by 8 bases, with 11 bases between the two germline ends. Germline CDR1 and CDR2: SGDLS and YYNGEE. This CDR3 has 14 residues. The CDR3 loop is CASSVDGPAEKLFF. The CDR3 bases are TGTGCCAGCAGCGTAGATGGACCGGCCGAAAAACTGTTTTTT. Full variable domain (rest looked up from reference TRBV9 and TRBJ1-4): DSGVTQTPKHLITATGQRVTLRCSPRSGDLSVYWYQQSLDQGLQFLIQYYNGEERAKGNILERFSAQQFPDLHSELNLSSLELGDSALYFCASSVDGPAEKLFFGSGTQLSVL.

The V call is TRBV7-2, the J call TRBJ2-3; TRBD1 agrees at 9 bases. There are 16 residues in the CDR3. Trimming took 0 bases from V and 3 from J; bases not matched to a gene: 4. Germline CDR1 and CDR2: SGHTA and FQGNSA. The CDR3: CASSLAGQGNTDTQYF. The CDR3 DNA is TGTGCCAGCAGCTTAGCGGGACAGGGTAATACAGATACGCAGTATTTT. Based on the CDR3 plus reference TRBV7-2 and TRBJ2-3, the full variable domain is GAGVSQSPSNKVTEKGKDVELRCDPISGHTALYWYRQSLGQGLEFLIYFQGNSAPDKSGLPSDRFSAERTGGSVSTLTIQRTQQEDSAVYLCASSLAGQGNTDTQYFGPGTRLTVL.

Written as DNA, the CDR3 is TGTGCCAGCAGCTTGGATCCCTCCAGCAATGAGCAGTTCTTC. This sequence encodes CASSLDPSSNEQFF. The rearrangement links TRBV7-2 to TRBJ2-1, with D unresolved. V lost 3 bases, J lost 6 bases, and 12 bases lay in between. This CDR3 is built from 14 residues. Germline V gives CDR1 SGHTA, CDR2 FQGNSA.

V and J are TRBV12-1 and TRBJ2-4; TRBD2, the D gene given by the table, was not confirmed from the DNA. TRBV12-1 is classified as a pseudogene. The CDR3 has 21 residues. The CDR3 here is CASSFGTTPIPLPLAKNIQYF. CDR3 DNA sequence: TGTGCCAGCAGCTTCGGGACTACTCCCATTCCCCTTCCTCTAGCCAAAAACATTCAGTACTTC.

V usage is TRBV25-1 and J usage is TRBJ2-1; maybe TRBD2 (6 bases). The CDR3 spans 12 residues. V lost 11 bases and J lost 6, with 14 bases in between. The germline V gene encodes CDR1 MGHDK and CDR2 SYGVNS. CDR3 residues: CACGKTPNEQFF. In DNA form, the CDR3 reads TGTGCCTGCGGGAAAACGCCCAATGAGCAGTTCTTC.

This chain uses TRBV29-1 with TRBJ2-1, with 7 bases matching TRBD2. CDR3 size: 16 residues. With V trimmed by 6 bases and J by 4 bases, 15 bases remained unmatched. Per germline, CDR1 SQVTM and CDR2 ANQGSEA. The CDR3 here is CSVGEDVERGYNEQFF. The CDR3 DNA follows: TGCAGCGTGGGGGAGGATGTTGAGCGGGGTTACAATGAGCAGTTCTTC.